This TCR beta chain was captured by sequencing in a study of shared clonotypes between healthy human individuals. Sequencing used immunoSEQ multiplex PCR; TCRdb keeps in-frame clones, though not all of them. This sample has a few million clones, with over 85% found just once. To note about this clone: Its target is not known.

Findings and limits, study-wide: Memory subsets had estimated richness that was generally smaller than that of naive subsets.

The V end was cut by 5 bases, the J end by 1 base, with 15 bases between. Looked up from germline, CDR1 is SGHTA and CDR2 is FQGNSA. This CDR3 is 16 amino acids long. Sequencing was carried out using naive CD4+ T cells sorted from blood. Subset described: CD45RA+ positively selected. This TCR derives from a man younger than 35 in good health. This rearrangement joins TRBV7-2 to TRBJ2-1, with D possibly being TRBD1 (6 bases). The CDR3: CASSAQGTLSYNEQFF. In nucleotides, the CDR3 is TGTGCCAGCAGCGCCCAGGGGACACTTTCCTACAATGAGCAGTTCTTC.